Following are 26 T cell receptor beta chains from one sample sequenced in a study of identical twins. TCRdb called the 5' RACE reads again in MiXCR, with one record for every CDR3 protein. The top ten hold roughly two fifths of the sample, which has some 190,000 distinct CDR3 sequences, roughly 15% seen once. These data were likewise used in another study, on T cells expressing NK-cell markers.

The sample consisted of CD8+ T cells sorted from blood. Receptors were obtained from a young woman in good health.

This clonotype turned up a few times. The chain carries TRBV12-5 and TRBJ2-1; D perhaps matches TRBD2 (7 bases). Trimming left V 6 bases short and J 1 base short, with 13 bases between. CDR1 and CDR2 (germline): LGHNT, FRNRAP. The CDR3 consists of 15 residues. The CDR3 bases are TGTGCTAGTGGGGAGGGGGGGAGGTCCTACAATGAGCAGTTCTTC. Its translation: CASGEGGRSYNEQFF.

CDR3 amino acids: CSVKNKGQDYGYTF. CDR3 sequence (DNA): TGCAGCGTCAAAAATAAGGGACAGGACTATGGCTACACCTTC. This sequence joins TRBV29-1 and TRBJ1-2; 8 bases fit TRBD1. In germline, CDR1 is SQVTM, CDR2 ANQGSEA. The CDR3 contains 14 residues. The J segment lost 3 bases and the V segment lost 6 bases, leaving 9 bases of the junction unmatched.

CDR3 region: CASARKSSYNEQFF. As DNA, the CDR3 is TGTGCCAGCGCTCGGAAGAGCTCCTACAATGAGCAGTTCTTC. The genes are TRBV6-2 or TRBV6-3 and TRBJ2-1; D call uncertain. From germline, CDR1 is MNHEY and CDR2 SVGEGT. The V and J ends lost 8 bases and 0 bases respectively, with 11 bases between them. The CDR3 contains 14 residues.

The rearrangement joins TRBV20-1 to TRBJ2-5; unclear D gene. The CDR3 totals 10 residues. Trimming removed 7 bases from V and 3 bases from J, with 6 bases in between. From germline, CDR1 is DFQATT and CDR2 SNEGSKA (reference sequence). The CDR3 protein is CSGVKETQYF. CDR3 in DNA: TGCAGTGGCGTTAAAGAGACCCAGTACTTC.

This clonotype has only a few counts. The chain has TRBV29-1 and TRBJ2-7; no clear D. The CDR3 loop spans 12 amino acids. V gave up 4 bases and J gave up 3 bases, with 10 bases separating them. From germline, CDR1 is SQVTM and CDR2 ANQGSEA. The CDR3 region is CSVGRIGYEQYF. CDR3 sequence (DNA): TGCAGCGTTGGTCGGATTGGCTACGAGCAGTACTTC.

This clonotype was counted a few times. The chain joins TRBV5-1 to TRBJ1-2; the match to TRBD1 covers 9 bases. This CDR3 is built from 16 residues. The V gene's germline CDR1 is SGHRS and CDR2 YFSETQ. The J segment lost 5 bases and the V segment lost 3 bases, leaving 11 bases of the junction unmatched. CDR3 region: CASSSLQGADGYGYTF. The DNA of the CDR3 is TGCGCCAGCAGCTCTCTACAGGGGGCGGACGGTTATGGCTACACCTTC.

The CDR3 region has the DNA TGTGCCAGCAGCTTAGCTAGCGGGAGTCGGGATGAGCAGTTCTTC. Its protein product is CASSLASGSRDEQFF. The chain couples TRBV7-7 to TRBJ2-1, with TRBD2 matching over 9 bases. Trimming at V came to 0 bases and at J to 8 bases, leaving 5 bases not matched to a gene. The CDR3 is made up of 15 amino acids. The germline V gene encodes CDR1 SSHAT and CDR2 FNYEAQ (reference sequence).

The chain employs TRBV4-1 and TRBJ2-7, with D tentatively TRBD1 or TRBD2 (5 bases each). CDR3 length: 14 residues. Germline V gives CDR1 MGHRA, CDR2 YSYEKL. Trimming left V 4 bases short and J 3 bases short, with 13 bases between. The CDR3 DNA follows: TGCGCCAGCAGCCTACGGGACCTGGGCTACGAGCAGTACTTC. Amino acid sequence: CASSLRDLGYEQYF.

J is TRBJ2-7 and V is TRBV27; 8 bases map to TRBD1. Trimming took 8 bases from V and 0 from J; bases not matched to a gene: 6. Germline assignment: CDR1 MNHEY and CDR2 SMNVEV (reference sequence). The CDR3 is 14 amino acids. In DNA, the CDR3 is TGTGCCAGCGGATCAGGGGGCGGCTCCTACGAGCAGTACTTC. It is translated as CASGSGGGSYEQYF.

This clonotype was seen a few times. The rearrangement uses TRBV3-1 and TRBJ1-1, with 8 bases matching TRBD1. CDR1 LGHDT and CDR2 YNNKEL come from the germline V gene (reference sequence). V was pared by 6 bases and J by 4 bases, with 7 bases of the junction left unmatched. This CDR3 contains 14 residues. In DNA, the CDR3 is TGTGCCAGCAGTCACGGACAGGGTGGCACTGAAGCTTTCTTT. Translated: CASSHGQGGTEAFF.

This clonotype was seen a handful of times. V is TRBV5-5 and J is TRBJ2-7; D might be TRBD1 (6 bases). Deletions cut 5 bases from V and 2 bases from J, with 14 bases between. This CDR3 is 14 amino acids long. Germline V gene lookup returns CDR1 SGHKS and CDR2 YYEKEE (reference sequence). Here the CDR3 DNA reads TGTGCCAGCAGTTATCAGGGGAGCACCTACGAGCAGTACTTC. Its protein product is CASSYQGSTYEQYF.

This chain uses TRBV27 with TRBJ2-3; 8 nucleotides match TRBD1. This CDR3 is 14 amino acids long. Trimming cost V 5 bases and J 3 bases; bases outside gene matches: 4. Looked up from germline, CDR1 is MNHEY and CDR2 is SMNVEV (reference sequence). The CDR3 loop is CASSHRQGTDTQYF. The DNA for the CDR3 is TGTGCCAGCAGTCACCGACAGGGGACAGATACGCAGTATTTT.

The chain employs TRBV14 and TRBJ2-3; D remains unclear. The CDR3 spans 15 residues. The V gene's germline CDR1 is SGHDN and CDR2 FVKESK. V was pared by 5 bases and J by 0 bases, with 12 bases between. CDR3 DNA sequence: TGTGCCAGCAGCTCCGTGTCCCGAAGCACAGATACGCAGTATTTT. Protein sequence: CASSSVSRSTDTQYF.

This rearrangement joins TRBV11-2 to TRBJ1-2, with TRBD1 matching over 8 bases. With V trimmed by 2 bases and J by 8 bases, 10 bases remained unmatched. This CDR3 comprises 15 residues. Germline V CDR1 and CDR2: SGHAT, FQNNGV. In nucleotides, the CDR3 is TGTGCCAGCAGCTTATCTGGACAGGGAAGTAGGGGCTACACCTTC. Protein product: CASSLSGQGSRGYTF.

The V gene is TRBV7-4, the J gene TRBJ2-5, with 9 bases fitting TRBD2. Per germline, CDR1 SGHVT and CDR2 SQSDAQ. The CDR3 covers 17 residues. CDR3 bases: TGTGCGCGTAAAGGGGAGCGGGGGGCTCCGAGGGAAGAGACCCAGTACTTC. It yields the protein CARKGERGAPREETQYF.

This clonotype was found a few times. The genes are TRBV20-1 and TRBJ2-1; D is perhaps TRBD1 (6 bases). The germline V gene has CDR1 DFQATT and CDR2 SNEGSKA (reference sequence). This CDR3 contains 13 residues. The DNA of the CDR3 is TGCACCGTCCGGGACAACCTTCCCGGGGAGCAGTTCTTC. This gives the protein CTVRDNLPGEQFF.

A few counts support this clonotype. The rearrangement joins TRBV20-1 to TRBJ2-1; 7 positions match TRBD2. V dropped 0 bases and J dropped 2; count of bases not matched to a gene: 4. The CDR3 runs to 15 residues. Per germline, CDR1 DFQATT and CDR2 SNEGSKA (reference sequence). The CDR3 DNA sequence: TGCAGTGCTAGAGATCTCAGCGGGGCCTACAATGAGCAGTTCTTC. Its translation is CSARDLSGAYNEQFF.

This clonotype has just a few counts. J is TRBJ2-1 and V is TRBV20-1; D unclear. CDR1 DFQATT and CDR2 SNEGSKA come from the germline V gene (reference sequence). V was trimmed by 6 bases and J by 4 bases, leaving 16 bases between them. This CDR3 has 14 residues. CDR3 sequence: CSAPAILWYNEQFF. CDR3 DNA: TGCAGTGCCCCCGCAATCTTGTGGTACAATGAGCAGTTCTTC.

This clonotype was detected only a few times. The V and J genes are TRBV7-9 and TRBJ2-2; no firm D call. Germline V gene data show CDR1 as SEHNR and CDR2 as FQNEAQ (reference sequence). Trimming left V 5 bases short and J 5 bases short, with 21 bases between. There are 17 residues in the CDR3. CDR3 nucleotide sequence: TGTGCCAGCAGCCCCTGGGTTTCGTGGGAATTGACCGGGGAGCTGTTTTTT. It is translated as CASSPWVSWELTGELFF.

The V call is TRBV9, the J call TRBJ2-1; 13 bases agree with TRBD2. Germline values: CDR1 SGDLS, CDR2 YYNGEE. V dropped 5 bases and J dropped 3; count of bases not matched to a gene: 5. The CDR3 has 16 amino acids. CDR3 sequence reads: CASSPGLAGYYNEQFF. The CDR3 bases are TGTGCCAGCAGTCCGGGACTAGCGGGATACTACAATGAGCAGTTCTTC.

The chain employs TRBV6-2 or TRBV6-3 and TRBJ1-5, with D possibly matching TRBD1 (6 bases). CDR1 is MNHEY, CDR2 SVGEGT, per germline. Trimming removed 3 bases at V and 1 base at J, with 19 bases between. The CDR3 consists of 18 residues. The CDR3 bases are TGTGCCAGCAGTTATCGGCAGGGGTTTGAGGCGAGCAATCAGCCCCAGCATTTT. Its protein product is CASSYRQGFEASNQPQHF.

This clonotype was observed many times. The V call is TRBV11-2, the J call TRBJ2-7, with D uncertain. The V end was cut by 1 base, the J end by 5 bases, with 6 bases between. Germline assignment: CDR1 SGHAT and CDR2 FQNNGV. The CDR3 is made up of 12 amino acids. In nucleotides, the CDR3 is TGTGCCAGCAGCTTAGGGAAAAACGAGCAGTACTTC. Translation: CASSLGKNEQYF. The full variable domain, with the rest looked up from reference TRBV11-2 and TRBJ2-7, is EAGVAQSPRYKIIEKRQSVAFWCNPISGHATLYWYQQILGQGPKLLIQFQNNGVVDDSQLPKDRFSAERLKGVDSTLKIQPAKLEDSAVYLCASSLGKNEQYFGPGTRLTVT.

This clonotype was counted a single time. The CDR3 region has the DNA TGTGCCAGCAGCGTGGGCAGGGGCAATCAGCCCCAGCATTTT. As protein: CASSVGRGNQPQHF. The chain has TRBV2 and TRBJ1-5, with a tentative D call TRBD1 (5 bases). Germline CDR1 is SNHLY and CDR2 is FYNNEI. V was pared by 6 bases and J by 2 bases, with 11 bases between. The CDR3 is made up of 14 amino acids.

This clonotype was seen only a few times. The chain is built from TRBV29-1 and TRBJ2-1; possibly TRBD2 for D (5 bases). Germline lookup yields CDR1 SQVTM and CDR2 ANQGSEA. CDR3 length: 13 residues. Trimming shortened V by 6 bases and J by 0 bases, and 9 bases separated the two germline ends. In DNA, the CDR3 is TGCAGCGTCGGGGTAAGCTCCTACAATGAGCAGTTCTTC. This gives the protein CSVGVSSYNEQFF.

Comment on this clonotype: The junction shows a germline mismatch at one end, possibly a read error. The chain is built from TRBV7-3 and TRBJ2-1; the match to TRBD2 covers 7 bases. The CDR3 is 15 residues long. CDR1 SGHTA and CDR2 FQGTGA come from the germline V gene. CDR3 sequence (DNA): TGTGCCAGCAGCGCAAGGAAAAGCGGGGCAAATGAGCAGGTCTTC. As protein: CASSARKSGANEQVF. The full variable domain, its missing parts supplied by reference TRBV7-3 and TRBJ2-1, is GAGVSQTPSNKVTEKGKYVELRCDPISGHTALYWYRQSLGQGPEFLIYFQGTGAADDSGLPNDRFFAVRPEGSVSTLKIQRTERGDSAVYLCASSARKSGANEQVFGPGTRLTVL.

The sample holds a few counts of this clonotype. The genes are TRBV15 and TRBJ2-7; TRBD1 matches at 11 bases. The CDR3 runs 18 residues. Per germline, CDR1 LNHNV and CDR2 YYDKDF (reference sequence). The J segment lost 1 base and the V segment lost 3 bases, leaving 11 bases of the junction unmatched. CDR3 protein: CATSRGPGQGGSSYEQYF. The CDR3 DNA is TGTGCCACCAGCAGGGGACCGGGACAGGGGGGTAGTTCCTACGAGCAGTACTTC.